One and the same sample provided the 24 T cell receptor beta chains below, sequenced in a study of human T cells and chemical hapten exposure. One entry per CDR3 protein results from TCRdb running MiXCR on the RACE reads. The profile shows about 350,000 distinct CDR3 sequences, around 6% of them singletons. Time point noted: patch test 2, 6 weeks after DPC sensitization. Treatment: therapeutic diphenylcyclopropenone sensitization with weekly scalp DPC. The specimen comprised whole blood, sampled in connection with sensitization to the hapten diphenylcyclopropenone (DPC). The receptor source for this set is a woman aged 18-30 years with alopecia areata. Some clones in this sample may be carry-over from other donors' samples.

The V and J genes are TRBV6-2 or TRBV6-3 and TRBJ2-3; 11 bases match TRBD2. V shed 2 bases and J 5 bases; nucleotides not matched to a gene: 9. This CDR3 is built from 17 residues. Germline V gene lookup returns CDR1 MNHEY and CDR2 SVGEGT. CDR3 in amino acids: CASSYGLAGQHQDTQYF. CDR3 in DNA: TGTGCCAGCAGTTACGGACTAGCGGGCCAACACCAAGATACGCAGTATTTT.

The chain links TRBV7-9 to TRBJ2-4, with D possibly being TRBD1 (5 bases). This CDR3 is built from 13 residues. Germline V gene lookup returns CDR1 SEHNR and CDR2 FQNEAQ (reference sequence). Trimming took off 4 bases at V and 2 bases at J, with 6 bases between the two ends. CDR3: CASSSGTKNIQYF. CDR3 sequence (DNA): TGTGCCAGCAGCTCAGGGACCAAAAACATTCAGTACTTC. Variable domain in full (rest from reference TRBV7-9 and TRBJ2-4): DTGVSQNPRHKITKRGQNVTFRCDPISEHNRLYWYRQTLGQGPEFLTYFQNEAQLEKSRLLSDRFSAERPKGSFSTLEIQRTEQGDSAMYLCASSSGTKNIQYFGAGTRLSVL.

A few counts support this clonotype. In DNA, the CDR3 is TGCAGTGCCCGACTAGCGGGGATAGAGACCCAGTACTTC. This translates into CSARLAGIETQYF. This chain uses TRBV20-1 with TRBJ2-5, with 11 bases fitting TRBD2. J lost 4 bases, V lost 6 bases, and 4 bases had no gene match. The germline V gene has CDR1 DFQATT and CDR2 SNEGSKA (reference sequence). The CDR3 runs 13 residues.

This clonotype was found many times. CDR3 sequence reads: CASSLRENRGWVYNSPLHF. Written as DNA, the CDR3 is TGTGCCAGCAGTTTAAGAGAAAACAGGGGCTGGGTCTATAATTCACCCCTCCACTTT. The rearrangement uses TRBV27 and TRBJ1-6, with 7 bases aligning to TRBD1. Trimming at V came to 2 bases and at J to 3 bases, leaving 13 bases not matched to a gene. This CDR3 comprises 19 residues. Germline V gene sequence: CDR1 MNHEY, CDR2 SMNVEV (reference sequence).

In its sample, this clonotype was seen many times. This chain links TRBV14 with TRBJ1-1; D is unclear. Germline values: CDR1 SGHDN, CDR2 FVKESK. The V end lost 1 base, the J end lost 7 bases, and 10 bases lay between the germline ends. This CDR3 spans 13 amino acids. CDR3 residues: CASSQVNSIEAFF. CDR3 nucleotides: TGTGCCAGCAGCCAAGTTAACAGCATTGAAGCTTTCTTT. The full variable domain, rest sourced from reference TRBV14 and TRBJ1-1, is EAGVTQFPSHSVIEKGQTVTLRCDPISGHDNLYWYRRVMGKEIKFLLHFVKESKQDESGMPNNRFLAERTGGTYSTLKVQPAELEDSGVYFCASSQVNSIEAFFGQGTRLTVV.

This chain joins TRBV29-1 and TRBJ1-1; no clear D gene. Germline CDR1 and CDR2: SQVTM and ANQGSEA. The CDR3 contains 14 residues. V lost 4 bases and J lost 0, with 12 bases in between. The CDR3: CSVGGDSMNTEAFF. The CDR3 DNA reads as TGCAGCGTTGGAGGAGACTCCATGAACACTGAAGCTTTCTTT.

V gene TRBV24-1 combines with J gene TRBJ1-1; 7 bases match TRBD1. Germline V CDR1 and CDR2: KGHDR, SFDVKD. J lost 4 bases, V lost 4 bases, and 5 bases had no gene match. The CDR3 runs to 14 residues. The CDR3 DNA follows: TGTGCCACCAGTGACCCCAGACAGGGCACTGAAGCTTTCTTT. This translates into CATSDPRQGTEAFF.

At least ten counts were recorded for this clonotype. The chain recombines TRBV20-1 with TRBJ1-2; 7 positions agree with TRBD1. In germline, CDR1 is DFQATT, CDR2 SNEGSKA (reference sequence). Trimming took 5 bases from V and 4 from J; bases not matched to a gene: 13. CDR3 length: 15 residues. The CDR3 loop is CSAPLLKGQSYGYTF. CDR3 sequence (DNA): TGCAGTGCTCCCCTCTTAAAGGGACAGAGCTATGGCTACACCTTC.

The rearrangement uses TRBV10-3 and TRBJ2-5, with 7 bases matching TRBD2. Trimming removed 2 bases from V and 5 bases from J; junction bases left unmatched: 5. The CDR3 has 14 residues. Looked up from germline, CDR1 is ENHRY and CDR2 is SYGVKD. In DNA form, the CDR3 reads TGTGCCATCAGTGAGGCGGGGGAGCGGGAGACCCAGTACTTC. It specifies CAISEAGERETQYF.

This clonotype was detected only a few times. V and J are TRBV6-1 and TRBJ2-1; D not resolved. The CDR3 covers 17 residues. The V end lost 5 bases, the J end lost 0 bases, and 17 bases lay between the germline ends. Germline V gene data show CDR1 as MNHNS and CDR2 as SASEGT. CDR3 sequence (DNA): TGTGCCAGCAGTCTCGAAGGACCCTCGAGCTCCTACAATGAGCAGTTCTTC. This sequence encodes CASSLEGPSSSYNEQFF.

CDR3 coding DNA: TGCAGTGCTGGACGGGACAGGGGGACTTCACCCCTCCACTTT. It encodes CSAGRDRGTSPLHF. The chain carries TRBV20-1 and TRBJ1-6; 11 bases align to TRBD1. This CDR3 has 14 residues. The trim removed 5 bases at V and 9 bases at J, leaving 6 bases unmatched. Germline CDR1 is DFQATT and CDR2 is SNEGSKA (reference sequence).

This clonotype was seen a few times. The gene calls are TRBV20-1 and TRBJ1-5; tentatively, D is TRBD1 (5 bases). Germline V gene sequence: CDR1 DFQATT, CDR2 SNEGSKA (reference sequence). This CDR3 spans 15 amino acids. The ends were cut back, 5 bases at V and 3 bases at J, with 17 bases in the middle. CDR3 in amino acids: CSAARGTALNQPQHF. The CDR3 region has the DNA TGCAGTGCTGCGCGAGGGACTGCACTCAATCAGCCCCAGCATTTT.

This clonotype has a count of ten or more. In DNA, the CDR3 is TGTGCCAGCAGTTACACTCCCGTGAGGAGCTACACCTTC. This sequence encodes CASSYTPVRSYTF. This chain uses TRBV12-3 or TRBV12-4 with TRBJ1-2; D call uncertain. Deletions cut 4 bases from V and 9 bases from J, with 15 bases between. This CDR3 region has 13 residues.

In its sample, this clonotype was seen many times. The chain links TRBV24-1 to TRBJ1-1, with D hard to call. This CDR3 is built from 15 residues. CDR1 is KGHDR and CDR2 is SFDVKD in the germline V gene. V shed 4 bases and J shed 0 bases, with 11 bases lying between them. The chain's CDR3 is CATSEDGDLNTEAFF. CDR3 bases: TGTGCCACCAGTGAGGACGGAGACTTGAACACTGAAGCTTTCTTT.

This clonotype was found many times. The CDR3 region has the DNA TGTGCCAGCAGCCGACAGGGGCGGACAGATACGCAGTATTTT. Its translation is CASSRQGRTDTQYF. The chain is built from TRBV2 and TRBJ2-3, with TRBD1 matching 8 bases. V lost 6 bases, J lost 3 bases, and 5 bases stayed unmatched. CDR3 length equals 14 residues. CDR1 and CDR2 from the germline V gene are SNHLY and FYNNEI.

At least ten counts were recorded for this clonotype. This sequence joins TRBV12-3 or TRBV12-4 and TRBJ1-6; the D is unclear. This CDR3 is built from 14 residues. Trimming left V 3 bases short and J 9 bases short, with 12 bases between. CDR3 DNA sequence: TGTGCCAGCAGTTTTGCACAAGCAACTTCACCCCTCCACTTT. Residues: CASSFAQATSPLHF.

The V and J genes are TRBV20-1 and TRBJ1-5; D gene ambiguous. Per the germline V gene, CDR1 is DFQATT and CDR2 is SNEGSKA (reference sequence). This CDR3 is built from 15 residues. Trimming stripped 3 bases from V and 5 bases from J, with 17 bases between. CDR3 bases: TGCAGTGCTAGCTTAATGGGCGGGCGGGATCAGCCCCAGCATTTT. Translating gives CSASLMGGRDQPQHF.

A few counts support this clonotype. The V call is TRBV10-1, the J call TRBJ2-1; D might be TRBD2 (5 bases). The CDR3 loop spans 15 amino acids. V was clipped by 6 bases and J by 0 bases, with 12 bases between them. Germline V gene sequence: CDR1 WNHNN, CDR2 SYGVQD (reference sequence). The DNA for the CDR3 is TGCGCCAGCAGGGCGGGTAAAAGCTCCTACAATGAGCAGTTCTTC. Amino acid sequence: CASRAGKSSYNEQFF.

V gene TRBV6-5 combines with J gene TRBJ1-5, with D unclear. Trimming pared 4 bases from V and 3 bases from J, leaving 7 bases between. The CDR3 contains 13 residues. The germline CDR1 and CDR2 sequences are MNHEY and SVGAGI. The CDR3 loop reads CASSSRINQPQHF. CDR3 coding DNA: TGTGCCAGCAGTTCTAGAATCAATCAGCCCCAGCATTTT.

The sample holds many counts of this clonotype. The chain couples TRBV6-2 or TRBV6-3 to TRBJ1-5; no firm D call. This CDR3 is built from 16 residues. Germline CDR1 and CDR2: MNHEY and SVGEGT. V shed 3 bases and J shed 7 bases, with 19 bases lying between them. The CDR3 sequence: CASSYSPGSSGQPQHF. The CDR3 DNA sequence: TGTGCCAGCAGTTATAGCCCGGGGTCTTCAGGACAGCCCCAGCATTTT.

There are many counts of this clonotype. CDR3 sequence: CASGTGGAQVYGYTF. The CDR3 DNA sequence: TGTGCCAGCGGGACAGGGGGCGCACAGGTCTATGGCTACACCTTC. The rearrangement links TRBV12-3 or TRBV12-4 to TRBJ1-2, with 12 bases matching TRBD1. J lost 4 bases, V lost 8 bases, and 8 bases had no gene match. The length of the CDR3 is 15 residues.

There are a few counts of this clonotype. The V and J genes are TRBV6-1 and TRBJ1-5, with D unresolved. V was clipped by 7 bases and J by 5 bases, with 12 bases between them. Germline assignment: CDR1 MNHNS and CDR2 SASEGT. The CDR3 consists of 13 residues. CDR3 coding DNA: TGTGCCAGCACCCCGTCAGAAGATCAGCCCCAGCATTTT. Its protein product is CASTPSEDQPQHF.

The V and J genes are TRBV20-1 and TRBJ1-4, with TRBD1 as a possible D gene (5 bases). Germline CDR1 is DFQATT and CDR2 is SNEGSKA (reference sequence). The CDR3 is made up of 15 amino acids. With 0 bases removed from V and 8 bases from J, the gap between germline ends came to 16 bases. The CDR3 sequence is CSARDLPGGNEKLFF. The CDR3 nucleotides are TGCAGTGCTAGAGATTTACCGGGGGGTAACGAAAAACTGTTTTTT.

This clonotype was recorded at least ten times. This sequence joins TRBV3-1 and TRBJ1-1, with a weak D call TRBD1 (5 bases). V was pared by 10 bases and J by 5 bases, with 17 bases between. The germline V gene encodes CDR1 LGHDT and CDR2 YNNKEL (reference sequence). CDR3 length: 13 residues. CDR3 nucleotide sequence: TGTGCCACCTCACTTTCCGGGGGTACTGAAGCTTTCTTT. This sequence encodes CATSLSGGTEAFF. The full variable domain, in which reference TRBV3-1 and TRBJ1-1 provide the parts outside the CDR3, is DTAVSQTPKYLVTQMGNDKSIKCEQNLGHDTMYWYKQDSKKFLKIMFSYNNKELIINETVPNRFSPKSPDKAHLNLHINSLELGDSAVYFCATSLSGGTEAFFGQGTRLTVV.